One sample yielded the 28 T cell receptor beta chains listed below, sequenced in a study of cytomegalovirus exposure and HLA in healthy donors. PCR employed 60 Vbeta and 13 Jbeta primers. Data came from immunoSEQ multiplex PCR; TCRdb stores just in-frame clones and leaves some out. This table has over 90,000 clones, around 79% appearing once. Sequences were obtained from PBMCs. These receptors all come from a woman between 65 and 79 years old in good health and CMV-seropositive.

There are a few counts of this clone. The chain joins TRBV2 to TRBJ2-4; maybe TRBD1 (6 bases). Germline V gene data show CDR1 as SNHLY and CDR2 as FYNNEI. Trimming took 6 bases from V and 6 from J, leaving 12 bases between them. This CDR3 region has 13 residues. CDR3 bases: TGTGCCAGCAGCGGGGACACCTCAAACATTCAGTACTTC. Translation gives CASSGDTSNIQYF.

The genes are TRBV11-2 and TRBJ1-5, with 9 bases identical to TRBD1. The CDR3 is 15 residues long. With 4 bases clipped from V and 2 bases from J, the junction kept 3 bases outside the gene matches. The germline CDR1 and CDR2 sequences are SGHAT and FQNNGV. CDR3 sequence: CASSWTGERNQPQHF. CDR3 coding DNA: TGTGCCAGCAGCTGGACAGGGGAACGCAATCAGCCCCAGCATTTT.

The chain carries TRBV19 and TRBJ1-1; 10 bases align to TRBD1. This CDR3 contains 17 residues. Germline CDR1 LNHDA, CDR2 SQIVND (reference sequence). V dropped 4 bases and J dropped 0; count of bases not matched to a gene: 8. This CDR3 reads CASSTRQGAGLNTEAFF. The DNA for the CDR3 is TGTGCCAGTAGTACTAGACAGGGGGCTGGTTTGAACACTGAAGCTTTCTTT.

The CDR3 DNA is TGTGCCAGCAGCTTGGTGACTAGCGGGGGGGCCCGGGAGACCCAGTACTTC. Translating it yields CASSLVTSGGARETQYF. The chain is built from TRBV5-8 and TRBJ2-5, with 14 positions matching TRBD2. Trimming took 0 bases from V and 5 from J; bases not matched to a gene: 6. Germline CDR1 SGHTS, CDR2 YDEGEE. This CDR3 has 17 amino acids.

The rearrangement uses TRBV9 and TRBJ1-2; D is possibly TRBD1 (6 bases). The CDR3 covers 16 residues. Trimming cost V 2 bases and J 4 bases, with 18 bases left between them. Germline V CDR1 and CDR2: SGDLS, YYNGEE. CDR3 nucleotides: TGTGCCAGCAGCGTTTCCCCGACAGGCTCTCGCTATGGCTACACCTTC. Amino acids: CASSVSPTGSRYGYTF.

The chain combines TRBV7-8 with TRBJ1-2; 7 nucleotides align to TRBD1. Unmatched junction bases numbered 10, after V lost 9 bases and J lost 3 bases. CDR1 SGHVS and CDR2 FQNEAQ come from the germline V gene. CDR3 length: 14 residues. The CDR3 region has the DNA TGTGCCAGGGACAGGCAGAATCCAGACTATGGCTACACCTTC. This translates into CARDRQNPDYGYTF.

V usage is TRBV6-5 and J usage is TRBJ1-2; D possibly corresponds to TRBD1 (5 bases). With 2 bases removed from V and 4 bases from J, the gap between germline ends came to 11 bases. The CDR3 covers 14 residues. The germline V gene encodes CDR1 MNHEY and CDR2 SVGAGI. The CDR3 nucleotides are TGTGCCAGCAGTTACGGGGGGAGTCGCTATGGCTACACCTTC. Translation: CASSYGGSRYGYTF.

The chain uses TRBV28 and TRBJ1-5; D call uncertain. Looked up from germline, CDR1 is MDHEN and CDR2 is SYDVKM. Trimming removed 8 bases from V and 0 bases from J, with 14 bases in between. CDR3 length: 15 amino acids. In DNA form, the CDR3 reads TGTGCCAGCTCTGACACCTTCTATAGCAATCAGCCCCAGCATTTT. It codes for CASSDTFYSNQPQHF.

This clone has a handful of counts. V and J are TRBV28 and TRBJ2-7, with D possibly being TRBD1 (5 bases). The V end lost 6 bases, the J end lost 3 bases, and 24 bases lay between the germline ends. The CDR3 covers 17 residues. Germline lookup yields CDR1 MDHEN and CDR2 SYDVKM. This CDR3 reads CASSALRSAGRGYEQYF. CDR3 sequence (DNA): TGTGCCAGCAGCGCCCTGCGGTCGGCAGGGCGAGGCTACGAGCAGTACTTC.

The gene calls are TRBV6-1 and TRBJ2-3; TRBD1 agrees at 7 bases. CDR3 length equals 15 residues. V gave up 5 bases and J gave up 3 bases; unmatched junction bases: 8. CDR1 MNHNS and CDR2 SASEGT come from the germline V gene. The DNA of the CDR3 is TGTGCCAGCAGTATCGTACAGGGGTGGACAGATACGCAGTATTTT. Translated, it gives CASSIVQGWTDTQYF.

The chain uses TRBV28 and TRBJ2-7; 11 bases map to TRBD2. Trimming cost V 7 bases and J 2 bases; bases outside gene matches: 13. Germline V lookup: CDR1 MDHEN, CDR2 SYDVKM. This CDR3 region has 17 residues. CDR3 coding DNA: TGTGCCAGCACCTCGGGGGATAGCGGGAGGGATACCTACGAGCAGTACTTC. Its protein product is CASTSGDSGRDTYEQYF.

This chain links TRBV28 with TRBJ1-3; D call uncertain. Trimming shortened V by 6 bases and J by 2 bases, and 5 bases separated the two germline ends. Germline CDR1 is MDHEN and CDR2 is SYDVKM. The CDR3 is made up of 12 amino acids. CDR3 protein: CASSLPGNTIYF. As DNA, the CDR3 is TGTGCCAGCAGCCTCCCTGGAAACACCATATATTTT.

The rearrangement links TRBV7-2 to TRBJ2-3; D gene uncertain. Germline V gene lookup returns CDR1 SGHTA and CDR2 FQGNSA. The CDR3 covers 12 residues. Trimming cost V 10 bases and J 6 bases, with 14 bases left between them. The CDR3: CATKPPGDTQYF. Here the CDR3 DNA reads TGTGCCACCAAACCCCCGGGTGATACGCAGTATTTT.

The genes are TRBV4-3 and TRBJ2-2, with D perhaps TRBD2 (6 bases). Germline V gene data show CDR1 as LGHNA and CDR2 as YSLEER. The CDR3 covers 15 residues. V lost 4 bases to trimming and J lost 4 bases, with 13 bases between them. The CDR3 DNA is TGCGCCAGCAGCCCCCGGGACTGGGGCACCGGGGAGCTGTTTTTT. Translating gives CASSPRDWGTGELFF.

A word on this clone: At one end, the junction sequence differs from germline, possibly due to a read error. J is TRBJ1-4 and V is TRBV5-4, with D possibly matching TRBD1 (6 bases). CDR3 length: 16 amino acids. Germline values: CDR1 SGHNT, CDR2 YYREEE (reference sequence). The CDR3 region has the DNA TGTGTCAGCAGCTTGTCTTTGGGGGCCAAGGGGGAAAAACTGTTTTTT. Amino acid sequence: CVSSLSLGAKGEKLFF.

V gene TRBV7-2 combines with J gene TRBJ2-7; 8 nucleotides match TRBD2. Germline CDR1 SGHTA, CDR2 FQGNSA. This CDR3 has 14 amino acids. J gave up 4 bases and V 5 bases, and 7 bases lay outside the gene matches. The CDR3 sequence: CASSRGGSSYEQYF. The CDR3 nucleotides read TGTGCCAGCAGCCGCGGGGGGTCTTCATACGAGCAGTACTTC.

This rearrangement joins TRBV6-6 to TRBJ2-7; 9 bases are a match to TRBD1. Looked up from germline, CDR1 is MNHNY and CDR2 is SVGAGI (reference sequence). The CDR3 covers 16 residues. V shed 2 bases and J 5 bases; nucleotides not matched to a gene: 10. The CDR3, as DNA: TGTGCCAGCAGTTACAACCTGGGACAGGGAATTCACGAGCAGTACTTC. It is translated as CASSYNLGQGIHEQYF.

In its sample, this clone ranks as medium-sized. DNA of the CDR3: TGTGCCAGCAGTTTACTGGGCGGGGACCTCTACGAGCAGTACTTC. The encoded protein is CASSLLGGDLYEQYF. This sequence joins TRBV28 and TRBJ2-7; D may be TRBD2 (6 bases). Trimming removed 2 bases from V and 3 bases from J, with 14 bases in between. This CDR3 is built from 15 residues. CDR1 is MDHEN, CDR2 SYDVKM, per germline. The variable domain in full, completed from reference TRBV28 and TRBJ2-7, reads DVKVTQSSRYLVKRTGEKVFLECVQDMDHENMFWYRQDPGLGLRLIYFSYDVKMKEKGDIPEGYSVSREKKERFSLILESASTNQTSMYLCASSLLGGDLYEQYFGPGTRLTVT.

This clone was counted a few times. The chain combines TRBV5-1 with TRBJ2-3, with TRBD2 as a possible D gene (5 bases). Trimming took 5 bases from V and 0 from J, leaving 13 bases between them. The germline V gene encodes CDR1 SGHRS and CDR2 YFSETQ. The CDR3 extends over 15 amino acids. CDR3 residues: CASSPLGGSTDTQYF. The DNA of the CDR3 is TGCGCCAGCAGTCCTTTGGGCGGGAGCACAGATACGCAGTATTTT.

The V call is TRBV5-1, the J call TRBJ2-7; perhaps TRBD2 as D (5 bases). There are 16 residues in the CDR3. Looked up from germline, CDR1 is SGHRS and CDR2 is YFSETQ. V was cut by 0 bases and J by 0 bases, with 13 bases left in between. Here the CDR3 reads CASSLVAGQSSYEQYF. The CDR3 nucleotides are TGCGCCAGCAGCTTGGTTGCGGGCCAGAGCTCCTACGAGCAGTACTTC.

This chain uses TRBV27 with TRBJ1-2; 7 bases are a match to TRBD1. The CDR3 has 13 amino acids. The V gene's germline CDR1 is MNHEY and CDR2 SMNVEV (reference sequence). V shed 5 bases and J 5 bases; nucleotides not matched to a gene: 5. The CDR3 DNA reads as TGTGCCAGCAGTCTTCCAGGGGGGTATGGCTACACCTTC. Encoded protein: CASSLPGGYGYTF.

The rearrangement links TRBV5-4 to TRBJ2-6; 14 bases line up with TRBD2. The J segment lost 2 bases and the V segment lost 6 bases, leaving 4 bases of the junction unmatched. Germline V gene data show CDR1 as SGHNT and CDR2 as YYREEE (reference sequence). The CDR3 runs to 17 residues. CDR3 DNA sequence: TGTGCCAGCACCCTGGGACTAGCGGGAGCTGGGGCCAACGTCCTGACTTTC. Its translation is CASTLGLAGAGANVLTF.

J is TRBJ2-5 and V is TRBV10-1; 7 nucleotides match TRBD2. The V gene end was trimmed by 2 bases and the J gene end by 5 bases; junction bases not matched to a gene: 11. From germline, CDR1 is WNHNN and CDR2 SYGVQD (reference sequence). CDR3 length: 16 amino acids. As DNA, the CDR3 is TGCGCCAGCAGTGAGCGGTGGTGCGGGGAGGGGGAGACCCAGTACTTC. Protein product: CASSERWCGEGETQYF.

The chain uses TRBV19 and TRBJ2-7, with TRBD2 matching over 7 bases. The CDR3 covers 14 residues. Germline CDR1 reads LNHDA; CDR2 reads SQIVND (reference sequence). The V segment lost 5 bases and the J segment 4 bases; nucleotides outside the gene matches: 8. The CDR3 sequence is CASSPRTSLYEQYF. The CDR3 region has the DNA TGTGCCAGTAGTCCCCGGACTAGTTTATACGAGCAGTACTTC.

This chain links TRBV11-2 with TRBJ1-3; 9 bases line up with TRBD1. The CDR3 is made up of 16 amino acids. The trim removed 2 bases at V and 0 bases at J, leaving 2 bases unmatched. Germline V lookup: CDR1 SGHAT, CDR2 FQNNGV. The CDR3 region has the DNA TGTGCCAGCAGCTTAACGACAGGGGGCTCTGGAAACACCATATATTTT. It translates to CASSLTTGGSGNTIYF.

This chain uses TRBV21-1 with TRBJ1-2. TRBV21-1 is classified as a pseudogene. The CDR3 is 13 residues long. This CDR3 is CASSKGIDYGYTF. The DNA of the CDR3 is TGTGCCAGCAGCAAGGGTATCGACTATGGTTACACCTTC.

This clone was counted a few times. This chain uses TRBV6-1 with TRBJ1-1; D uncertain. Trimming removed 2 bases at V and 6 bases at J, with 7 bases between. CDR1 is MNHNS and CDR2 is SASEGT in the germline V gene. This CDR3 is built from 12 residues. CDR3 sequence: CASSERRAEAFF. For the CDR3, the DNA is TGTGCCAGCAGTGAAAGGAGAGCTGAAGCTTTCTTT.

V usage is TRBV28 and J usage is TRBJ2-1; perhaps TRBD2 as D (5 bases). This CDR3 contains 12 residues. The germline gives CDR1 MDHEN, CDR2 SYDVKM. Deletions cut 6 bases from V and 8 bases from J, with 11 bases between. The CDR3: CASRGLGDEQFF. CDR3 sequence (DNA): TGTGCCAGCAGGGGCCTCGGGGATGAGCAGTTCTTC.